These 26 T cell receptor beta chains share one sample of origin, sequenced in a study of low-dose radiotherapy and immunotherapy resistance in tumors. Regarding time point: after trial treatment. This sample's treatment: LDRT plus nivolumab, ipilimumab, low-dose cyclophosphamide and aspirin (RACIN trial). Alpha and beta chains were covered, as first-strand cDNA relied on TRAV- and TRBV-specific primers. TCR amplification used 20 to 25 PCR cycles, a constant-region primer and a V-primer adapter. Via MiXCR, TCRdb re-called the reads, giving one row per CDR3 protein. The sample has 80,000 or so distinct CDR3 sequences, about 17% seen once. The sequencing used PBMCs, collected after low-dose radiotherapy plus immunotherapy. These TCRs come from a male donor with prostate cancer.

V and J are TRBV30 and TRBJ2-1, with 7 bases identical to TRBD2. The CDR3 runs 14 residues. With V trimmed by 3 bases and J by 0 bases, 2 bases remained unmatched. CDR1 is GTSNPN and CDR2 is SVGIG in the germline V gene (reference sequence). This chain's CDR3 is CAWRAGYSYNEQFF. The CDR3, as DNA: TGTGCCTGGAGAGCGGGGTACTCCTACAATGAGCAGTTCTTC. The whole variable domain, remainder taken from reference TRBV30 and TRBJ2-1, is SQTIHQWPATLVQPVGSPLSLECTVEGTSNPNLYWYRQAAGRGLQLLFYSVGIGQISSEVPQNLSASRPQDRQFILSSKKLLLSDSGFYLCAWRAGYSYNEQFFGPGTRLTVL.

As for this clonotype: A read error likely explains this, since a far larger clone differs by one base. The chain combines TRBV12-2 with TRBJ2-1; the table names TRBD1, a call not compared with the DNA. TRBV12-2 is labeled a pseudogene. CDR3 length: 14 residues. CDR3 amino acids: CARSRGGERNEQFF. The DNA for the CDR3 is TGTGCCAGAAGCCGGGGGGGGGAACGCAATGAGCAGTTCTTC.

This clonotype was seen ten or more times. The chain employs TRBV7-8 and TRBJ2-5; 13 positions match TRBD2. The CDR3 covers 16 residues. CDR1 SGHVS and CDR2 FQNEAQ come from the germline V gene. V shed 5 bases, J shed 3 bases, and the junction held 6 bases outside the gene matches. CDR3 in DNA: TGTGCCAGCAGCAAATCCGGGACTAGCGGGAAAGAGACCCAGTACTTC. Translation: CASSKSGTSGKETQYF. Complete variable domain (other parts from reference TRBV7-8 and TRBJ2-5): GAGVSQSPRYKVAKRGQDVALRCDPISGHVSLFWYQQALGQGPEFLTYFQNEAQLDKSGLPSDRFFAERPEGSVSTLKIQRTQQEDSAVYLCASSKSGTSGKETQYFGPGTRLLVL.

In the case of this clonotype: This is likely an artifact of a read error, given a far larger clone one base away. The chain recombines TRBV3-1 with TRBJ2-1, with 7 bases that match TRBD1. The junction had 13 bases not matched to a gene; V was cut back by 4 bases and J by 10 bases. Germline values: CDR1 LGHDT, CDR2 YNNKEL (reference sequence). This CDR3 has 15 residues. The CDR3 sequence is CASSPRQGSSYEQFF. CDR3 in DNA: TGTGCCAGCAGCCCGCGACAGGGAAGTTCCTACGAGCAGTTCTTC.

At least ten counts were recorded for this clonotype. The V and J genes are TRBV20-1 and TRBJ2-1; no definite D call. The germline gives CDR1 DFQATT, CDR2 SNEGSKA (reference sequence). Trimming took off 6 bases at V and 6 bases at J, with 9 bases between the two ends. This CDR3 has 11 amino acids. The CDR3 protein is CSAVSPNEQFF. Here the CDR3 DNA reads TGCAGTGCCGTGAGCCCCAATGAGCAGTTCTTC.

This clonotype showed up many times. This chain joins TRBV30 and TRBJ1-5; D possibly corresponds to TRBD1 (5 bases). Per germline, CDR1 GTSNPN and CDR2 SVGIG (reference sequence). V dropped 3 bases and J dropped 6 bases, with 12 bases sitting between them. CDR3 length: 13 residues. The DNA of the CDR3 is TGTGCCTGGAGGGGGGGGGGAAGTCAGCCCCAGCATTTT. Residues: CAWRGGGSQPQHF.

This clonotype was seen at least ten times. The J gene is TRBJ2-7, the V gene TRBV28; 8 positions match TRBD1. Trimming at V came to 6 bases and at J to 4 bases, leaving 2 bases not matched to a gene. Germline lookup yields CDR1 MDHEN and CDR2 SYDVKM. The CDR3 loop spans 12 amino acids. In DNA, the CDR3 is TGTGCCAGCAGGGGGGACAGGTACGAGCAGTACTTC. It encodes CASRGDRYEQYF.

The table lists this clonotype with many counts. V gene TRBV7-2 combines with J gene TRBJ2-7, with 9 bases fitting TRBD2. Germline CDR1 and CDR2: SGHTA and FQGNSA. V shed 1 base and J 2 bases; nucleotides not matched to a gene: 6. The CDR3 loop spans 16 amino acids. The CDR3 DNA sequence: TGTGCCAGCAGCTTAGTGGCGGGGGGGGTCACCTACGAGCAGTACTTC. Amino acids: CASSLVAGGVTYEQYF.

This clonotype has at least ten counts. V usage is TRBV4-1 and J usage is TRBJ1-4; tentative D call: TRBD1 (5 bases). The CDR3 is 16 amino acids. Germline CDR1 MGHRA, CDR2 YSYEKL. Trimming removed 1 base at V and 8 bases at J, with 17 bases between. The CDR3 sequence: CASSQVYGREWEKLFF. CDR3 in DNA: TGCGCCAGCAGCCAAGTTTATGGCAGGGAGTGGGAAAAACTGTTTTTT.

On this clonotype itself: A far larger clone lies a single base away; this is likely a read error. V usage is TRBV5-1 and J usage is TRBJ2-7; 8 bases fit TRBD1. Germline values: CDR1 SGHRS, CDR2 YFSETQ. V gave up 2 bases and J gave up 7 bases; unmatched junction bases: 17. This CDR3 has 17 amino acids. The CDR3: CASSLGQGRRYYNEQYF. DNA of the CDR3: TGCGCCAGCAGCTTAGGACAGGGCCGGCGGTATTACAATGAGCAGTACTTC.

In this sample, this clonotype turned up many times. This chain joins TRBV7-8 and TRBJ2-2; 9 bases agree with TRBD1. The CDR3 consists of 17 residues. Germline values: CDR1 SGHVS, CDR2 FQNEAQ. J lost 1 base, V lost 5 bases, and 8 bases had no gene match. The CDR3 sequence: CASSLFTGQGNTGELFF. The CDR3 region has the DNA TGTGCCAGCAGCCTATTTACGGGACAGGGGAACACCGGGGAGCTGTTTTTT.

This clonotype was observed once. A far more abundant clone sits one base away, making this likely a read error. In nucleotides, the CDR3 is TGTGCCAGCAGCACTCGACAGAGAAGAGAGACCCAGTACTTC. Amino acid sequence: CASSTRQRRETQYF. The chain has TRBV13 and TRBJ2-5; possible D gene TRBD1, 5 bases. Deletions cut 5 bases from V and 4 bases from J, with 14 bases between. Germline loops: CDR1 PRHDT, CDR2 FYEKMQ (reference sequence). The CDR3 is made up of 14 amino acids.

This clonotype was seen at least ten times. Written as DNA, the CDR3 is TGTGCCAGCAGCTTCGGAGGGGGTTACGGGATGAACACTGAAGCTTTCTTT. Protein product: CASSFGGGYGMNTEAFF. J is TRBJ1-1 and V is TRBV5-4; tentatively, D is TRBD1 (6 bases). Germline V gene lookup returns CDR1 SGHNT and CDR2 YYREEE (reference sequence). This CDR3 comprises 17 residues. V was cut by 2 bases and J by 0 bases, with 17 bases left in between. Looking up the rest from reference TRBV5-4 and TRBJ1-1 gives the full variable domain: ETGVTQSPTHLIKTRGQQVTLRCSSQSGHNTVSWYQQALGQGPQFIFQYYREEENGRGNFPPRFSGLQFPNYSSELNVNALELDDSALYLCASSFGGGYGMNTEAFFGQGTRLTVV.

This clonotype was seen repeatedly, ten times or more. The rearrangement links TRBV28 to TRBJ1-4; TRBD1 is a possible D gene (5 bases). The CDR3 totals 15 residues. V lost 5 bases and J lost 7, with 17 bases in between. The germline CDR1 and CDR2 sequences are MDHEN and SYDVKM. The CDR3 loop is CASSPRRGVGEKLFF. The CDR3 nucleotides are TGTGCCAGCAGTCCGCGGAGGGGCGTGGGTGAAAAACTGTTTTTT.

The chain employs TRBV6-8 and TRBJ1-2; weak D call: TRBD1 (5 bases). The V end was cut by 2 bases, the J end by 0 bases, with 19 bases between. CDR1 is MNHGY and CDR2 is SAAAGT in the germline V gene. The CDR3 totals 18 residues. The CDR3: CASSYRSLGAGANYGYTF. CDR3 in DNA: TGTGCCAGCAGTTACCGGAGTTTAGGGGCGGGAGCTAACTATGGCTACACCTTC.

Notes on this clonotype: A single base is all that separates this from a far larger clone, so a read error is likely. The genes are TRBV28 and TRBJ2-1; 8 nucleotides align to TRBD2. V lost 6 bases to trimming and J lost 10 bases; unmatched junction nucleotides: 5. CDR3 size: 12 residues. Germline CDR1 MDHEN, CDR2 SYDVKM. In nucleotides, the CDR3 is TGTGCCAGCAGCCTAGCGGGTTACGAGCAGTTCTTC. Translation: CASSLAGYEQFF.

Of note for this clonotype: A far larger clone differs by one base, so this is likely a read error. The chain employs TRBV12-3 or TRBV12-4 and TRBJ2-5; D not resolved. There are 13 residues in the CDR3. V shed 3 bases and J shed 11 bases, with 16 bases lying between them. The CDR3 DNA sequence: TGTGCCAGCAGTTTGGGCCAGACCAATGAGCAGTACTTC. This gives the protein CASSLGQTNEQYF.

This clonotype was observed many times. This chain uses TRBV7-6 with TRBJ1-4; 7 bases map to TRBD1. V lost 6 bases, J lost 3 bases, and 7 bases stayed unmatched. The CDR3 sequence is 15 residues long. Looked up from germline, CDR1 is SGHVS and CDR2 is FNYEAQ. As DNA, the CDR3 is TGTGCCAGCAGTTACACAGGGGCCTCTAATGAAAAACTGTTTTTT. The encoded protein is CASSYTGASNEKLFF.

This clonotype was seen ten or more times. This sequence joins TRBV6-5 and TRBJ1-4, with D maybe TRBD1 (5 bases). Per germline, CDR1 MNHEY and CDR2 SVGAGI. This CDR3 comprises 15 residues. Deletions cut 5 bases from V and 0 bases from J, with 10 bases between. This CDR3 is CASSNRQTTNEKLFF. CDR3 bases: TGTGCCAGCAGTAATAGACAGACAACTAATGAAAAACTGTTTTTT.

The rearrangement joins TRBV18 to TRBJ2-7, with D possibly matching TRBD2 (5 bases). The CDR3 extends over 16 amino acids. Per the germline V gene, CDR1 is KGHSH and CDR2 is LQKENI. Trimming shortened V by 8 bases and J by 4 bases, and 24 bases separated the two germline ends. This chain's CDR3 is CASPGRTERPRYEQYF. Here the CDR3 DNA reads TGTGCCAGCCCAGGTAGGACTGAGCGGCCCCGGTACGAGCAGTACTTC.

Ten or more counts support this clonotype. This chain links TRBV18 with TRBJ2-1; TRBD1 agrees at 11 bases. This CDR3 region has 15 residues. Germline assignment: CDR1 KGHSH and CDR2 LQKENI. Trimming at V came to 8 bases and at J to 4 bases, leaving 7 bases not matched to a gene. The CDR3 bases are TGTGCCAGCAGCTTAGGACAGGGGGCTTACAATGAGCAGTTCTTC. This codes for CASSLGQGAYNEQFF.

This clonotype occurred many times. The rearrangement links TRBV23-1 to TRBJ2-5, with D tentatively TRBD2 (6 bases). TRBV23-1 falls under the ORF class, with uncertain function. The CDR3 extends over 15 amino acids. The ends were cut back, 3 bases at V and 0 bases at J, with 11 bases in the middle. The CDR3 sequence is CASSQWGRNQETQYF. The CDR3 DNA sequence: TGCGCCAGCAGTCAGTGGGGGAGGAACCAAGAGACCCAGTACTTC.

At least ten counts were recorded for this clonotype. V usage is TRBV2 and J usage is TRBJ2-7; D gene uncertain. The CDR3 extends over 14 amino acids. Germline CDR1 SNHLY, CDR2 FYNNEI. V lost 1 base and J lost 5, with 12 bases in between. CDR3 bases: TGTGCCAGCAGTGAAGTGACGGGCGCGCACGAGCAGTACTTC. Translation gives CASSEVTGAHEQYF.

This clonotype was seen ten or more times. CDR3 amino acids: CAWSATGDGSEAFF. DNA for the CDR3: TGTGCCTGGAGTGCGACAGGGGATGGGTCTGAAGCTTTCTTT. This chain links TRBV30 with TRBJ1-1; 8 bases match TRBD1. This CDR3 contains 14 residues. CDR1 and CDR2 (germline): GTSNPN, SVGIG (reference sequence). V was clipped by 1 base and J by 6 bases; unmatched bases: 7.

This clonotype has at least ten counts. This rearrangement joins TRBV28 to TRBJ2-1, with 7 nucleotides matching TRBD1. Trimming cost V 5 bases and J 5 bases; bases outside gene matches: 12. From germline, CDR1 is MDHEN and CDR2 SYDVKM. This CDR3 is 16 amino acids long. CDR3 sequence reads: CASSHQPTGADNEQFF. CDR3 coding DNA: TGTGCCAGCAGTCACCAACCAACAGGGGCCGACAATGAGCAGTTCTTC. Looking up the rest from reference TRBV28 and TRBJ2-1 gives the full variable domain: DVKVTQSSRYLVKRTGEKVFLECVQDMDHENMFWYRQDPGLGLRLIYFSYDVKMKEKGDIPEGYSVSREKKERFSLILESASTNQTSMYLCASSHQPTGADNEQFFGPGTRLTVL.

Ten or more counts support this clonotype. CDR3 sequence reads: CSARDAGTSAETQYF. CDR3 nucleotides: TGCAGTGCTAGAGATGCCGGGACTAGCGCGGAGACCCAGTACTTC. This chain uses TRBV20-1 with TRBJ2-5; 10 bases agree with TRBD2. J was trimmed by 5 bases and V by 0 bases; bases with no gene match: 6. The CDR3 sequence is 15 residues long. Germline values: CDR1 DFQATT, CDR2 SNEGSKA (reference sequence).